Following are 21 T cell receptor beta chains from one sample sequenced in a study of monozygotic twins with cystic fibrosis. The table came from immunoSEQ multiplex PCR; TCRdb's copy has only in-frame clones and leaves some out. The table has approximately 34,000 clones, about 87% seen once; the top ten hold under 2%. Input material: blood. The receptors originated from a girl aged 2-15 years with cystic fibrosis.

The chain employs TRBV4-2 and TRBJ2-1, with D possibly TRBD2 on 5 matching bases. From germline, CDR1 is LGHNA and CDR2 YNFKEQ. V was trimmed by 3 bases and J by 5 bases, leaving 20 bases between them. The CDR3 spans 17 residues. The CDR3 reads CASSQHPSGLINNEQFF. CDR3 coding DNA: TGTGCCAGCAGCCAGCATCCAAGCGGTTTAATAAACAATGAGCAGTTCTTC.

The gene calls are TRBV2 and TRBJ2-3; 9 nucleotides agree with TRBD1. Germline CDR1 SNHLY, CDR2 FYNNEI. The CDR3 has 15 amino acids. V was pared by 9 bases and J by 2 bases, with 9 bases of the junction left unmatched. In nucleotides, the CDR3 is TGTGCCAGAGACGACAGGGGGTTGCCCACAGATACGCAGTATTTT. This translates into CARDDRGLPTDTQYF.

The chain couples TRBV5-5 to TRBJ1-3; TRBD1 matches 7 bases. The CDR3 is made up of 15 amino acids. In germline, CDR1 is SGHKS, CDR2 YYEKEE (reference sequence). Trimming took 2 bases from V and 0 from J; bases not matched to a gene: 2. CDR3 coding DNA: TGTGCCAGCAGCTTAGGGGGCTTCTCTGGAAACACCATATATTTT. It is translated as CASSLGGFSGNTIYF.

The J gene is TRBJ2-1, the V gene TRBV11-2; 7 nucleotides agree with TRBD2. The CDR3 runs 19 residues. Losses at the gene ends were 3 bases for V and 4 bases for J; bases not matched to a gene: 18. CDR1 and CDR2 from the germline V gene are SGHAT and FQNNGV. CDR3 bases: TGTGCCAGCAGCTTGCCCCCCGCCTCATTCGGGGGGTCTTACAATGAGCAGTTCTTC. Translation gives CASSLPPASFGGSYNEQFF.

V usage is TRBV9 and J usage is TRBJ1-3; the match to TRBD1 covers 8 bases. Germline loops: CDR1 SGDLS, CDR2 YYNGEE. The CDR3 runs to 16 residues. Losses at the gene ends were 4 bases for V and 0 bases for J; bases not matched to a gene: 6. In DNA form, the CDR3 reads TGTGCCAGCAGCTCGGGACAGGACCACTCTGGAAACACCATATATTTT. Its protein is CASSSGQDHSGNTIYF.

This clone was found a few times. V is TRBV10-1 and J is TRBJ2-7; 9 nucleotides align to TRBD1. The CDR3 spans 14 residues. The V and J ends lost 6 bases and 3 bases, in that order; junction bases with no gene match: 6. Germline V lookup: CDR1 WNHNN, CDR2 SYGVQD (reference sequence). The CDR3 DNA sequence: TGCGCCAGCAGGGGGGGACAGGGAGGCTACGAGCAGTACTTC. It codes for CASRGGQGGYEQYF.

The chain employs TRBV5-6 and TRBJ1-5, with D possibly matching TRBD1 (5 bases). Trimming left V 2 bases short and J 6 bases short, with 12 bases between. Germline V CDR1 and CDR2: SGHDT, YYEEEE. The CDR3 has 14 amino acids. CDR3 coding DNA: TGTGCCAGCAGCTTAGATGGGGGTGGTCAGCCCCAGCATTTT. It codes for CASSLDGGGQPQHF.

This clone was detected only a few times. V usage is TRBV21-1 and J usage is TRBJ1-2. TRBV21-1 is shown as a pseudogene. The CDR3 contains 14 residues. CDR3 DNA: TGTGCCAGCAGCGACACGAGGAGGGCTCATGGCTACACCTTC. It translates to CASSDTRRAHGYTF.

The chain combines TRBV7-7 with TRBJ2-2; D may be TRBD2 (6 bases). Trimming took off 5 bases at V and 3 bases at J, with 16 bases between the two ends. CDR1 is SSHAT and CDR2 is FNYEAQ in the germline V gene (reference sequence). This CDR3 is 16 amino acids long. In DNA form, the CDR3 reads TGTGCCAGCAGCCCCACCGGGACTCGATACACCGGGGAGCTGTTTTTT. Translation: CASSPTGTRYTGELFF.

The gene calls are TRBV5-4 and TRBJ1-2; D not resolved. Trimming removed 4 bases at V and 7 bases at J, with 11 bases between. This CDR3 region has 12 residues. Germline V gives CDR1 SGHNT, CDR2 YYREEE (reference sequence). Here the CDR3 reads CASSGWVSGYTF. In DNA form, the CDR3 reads TGTGCCAGCAGCGGATGGGTATCTGGCTACACCTTC.

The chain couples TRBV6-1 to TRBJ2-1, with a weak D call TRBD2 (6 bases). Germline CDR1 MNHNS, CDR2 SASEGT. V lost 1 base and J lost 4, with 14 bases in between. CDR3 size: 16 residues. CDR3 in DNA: TGTGCCAGCAGTGAAGATGCTTGGGGGGTGTACAATGAGCAGTTCTTC. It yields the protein CASSEDAWGVYNEQFF.

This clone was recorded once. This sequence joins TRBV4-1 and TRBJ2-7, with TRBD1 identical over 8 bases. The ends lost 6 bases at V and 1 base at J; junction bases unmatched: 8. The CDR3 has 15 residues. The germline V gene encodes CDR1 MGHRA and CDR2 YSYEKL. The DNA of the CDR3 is TGCGCCAGCAGACTCCGGGACAGGTTATCCTACGAGCAGTACTTC. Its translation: CASRLRDRLSYEQYF.

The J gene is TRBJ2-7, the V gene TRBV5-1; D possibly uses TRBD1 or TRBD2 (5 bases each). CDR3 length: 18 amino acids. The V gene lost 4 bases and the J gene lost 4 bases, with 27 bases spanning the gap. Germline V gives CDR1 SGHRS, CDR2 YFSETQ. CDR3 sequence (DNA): TGCGCCAGCAGCCGGGCCTCCGGGACGGAAAGATGGGGATACGAGCAGTACTTC. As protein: CASSRASGTERWGYEQYF. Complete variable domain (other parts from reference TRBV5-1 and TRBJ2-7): KAGVTQTPRYLIKTRGQQVTLSCSPISGHRSVSWYQQTPGQGLQFLFEYFSETQRNKGNFPGRFSGRQFSNSRSEMNVSTLELGDSALYLCASSRASGTERWGYEQYFGPGTRLTVT.

The CDR3, as DNA: TGCGCCAGCAGCCTCTCATCTGGCTACACCTTC. Amino acids: CASSLSSGYTF. The V gene is TRBV4-1, the J gene TRBJ1-2; no clear D gene. Trimming removed 4 bases from V and 7 bases from J, with 7 bases in between. The V gene's germline CDR1 is MGHRA and CDR2 YSYEKL. The CDR3 is 11 amino acids.

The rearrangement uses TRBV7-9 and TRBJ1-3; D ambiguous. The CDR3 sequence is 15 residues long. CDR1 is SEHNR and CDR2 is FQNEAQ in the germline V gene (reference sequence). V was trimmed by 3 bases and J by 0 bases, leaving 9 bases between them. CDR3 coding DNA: TGTGCCAGCAGCTTCGACGGGAGCTCTGGAAACACCATATATTTT. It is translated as CASSFDGSSGNTIYF. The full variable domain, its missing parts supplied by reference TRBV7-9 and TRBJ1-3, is DTGVSQNPRHKITKRGQNVTFRCDPISEHNRLYWYRQTLGQGPEFLTYFQNEAQLEKSRLLSDRFSAERPKGSFSTLEIQRTEQGDSAMYLCASSFDGSSGNTIYFGEGSWLTVV.

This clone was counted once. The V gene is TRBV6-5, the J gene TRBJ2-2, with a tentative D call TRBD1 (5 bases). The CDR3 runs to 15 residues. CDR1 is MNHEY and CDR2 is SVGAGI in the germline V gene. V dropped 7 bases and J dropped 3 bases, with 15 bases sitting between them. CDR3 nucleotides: TGTGCCAGCAAAGGTGGTGGGGCCCACACCGGGGAGCTGTTTTTT. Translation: CASKGGGAHTGELFF.

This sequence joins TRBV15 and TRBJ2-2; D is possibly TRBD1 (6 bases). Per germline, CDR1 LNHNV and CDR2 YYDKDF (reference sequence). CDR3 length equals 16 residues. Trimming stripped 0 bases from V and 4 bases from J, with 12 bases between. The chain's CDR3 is CATSRDLVGATGELFF. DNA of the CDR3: TGTGCCACCAGCAGAGATCTTGTGGGGGCCACCGGGGAGCTGTTTTTT.

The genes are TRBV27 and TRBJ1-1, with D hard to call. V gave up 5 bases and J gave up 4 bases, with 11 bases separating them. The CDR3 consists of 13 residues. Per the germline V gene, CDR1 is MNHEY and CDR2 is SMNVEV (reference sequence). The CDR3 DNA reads TGTGCCAGCAGTCTTCGGACGGGCACTGAAGCTTTCTTT. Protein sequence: CASSLRTGTEAFF.

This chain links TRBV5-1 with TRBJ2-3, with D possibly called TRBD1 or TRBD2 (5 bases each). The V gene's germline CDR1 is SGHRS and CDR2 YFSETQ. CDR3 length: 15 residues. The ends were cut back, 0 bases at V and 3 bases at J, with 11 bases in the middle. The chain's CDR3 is CASSLVARETDTQYF. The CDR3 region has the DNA TGCGCCAGCAGCTTGGTCGCCAGGGAGACAGATACGCAGTATTTT.

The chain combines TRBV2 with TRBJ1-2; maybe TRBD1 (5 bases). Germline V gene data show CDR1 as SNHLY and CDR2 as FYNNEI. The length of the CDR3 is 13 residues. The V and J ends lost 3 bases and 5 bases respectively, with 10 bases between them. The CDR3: CASSEQGTYGYTF. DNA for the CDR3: TGTGCCAGCAGTGAGCAGGGCACATATGGCTACACCTTC.

CDR3 sequence: CASSTTRLAGTYEQYF. CDR3 DNA sequence: TGTGCCAGCAGCACAACCCGACTAGCGGGGACTTACGAGCAGTACTTC. The J gene is TRBJ2-7, the V gene TRBV7-9; the match to TRBD2 covers 11 bases. Germline-derived CDR1 and CDR2 are SEHNR and FQNEAQ (reference sequence). The CDR3 length is 16 residues. The ends lost 5 bases at V and 4 bases at J; junction bases unmatched: 10.